This T cell receptor (beta chain) was recorded in a study of blood T cells in healthy people across ages. For this clonotype: Its cognate antigen is unknown.

The CDR3 length is 14 residues. Per the germline V gene, CDR1 is SQVTM and CDR2 is ANQGSEA. The junction had 11 bases not matched to a gene; V was cut back by 4 bases and J by 7 bases. Primed by a sample-barcoded 5' primer and a J-beta primer mix, a second PCR proceeded for 7 to 11 cycles. Each of the cDNA molecules was tagged by a template-switch adaptor with 12 random nucleotides. TCRdb re-derived calls from the 5' RACE reads in MiXCR, one entry per CDR3 protein. Seen here are about 1.5 million distinct CDR3 sequences, around 39% observed once, and the top ten hold 6.5% to 10%. Study observations and caveats: Bulk PBMC profiling left naive and antigen-experienced comparisons inconclusive. Comparison with aged donors showed that long-lived donors had more naive CD4+ cells and higher diversity. There was no known CMV status for donors, so expanded clonotype changes were possibly confounded.

Sequenced input: blood. The rearrangement joins TRBV29-1 to TRBJ2-5, with TRBD1 matching over 8 bases. This receptor was obtained from a woman in her late teens or twenties in good health. The CDR3 bases are TGCAGCGTTGCCTCTCTAGGACAGGGAGGGACCCAGTACTTC. This translates into CSVASLGQGGTQYF. Based on the CDR3 plus reference TRBV29-1 and TRBJ2-5, the full variable domain is SAVISQKPSRDICQRGTSLTIQCQVDSQVTMMFWYRQQPGQSLTLIATANQGSEATYESGFVIDKFPISRPNLTFSTLTVSNMSPEDSSIYLCSVASLGQGGTQYFGPGTRLLVL.